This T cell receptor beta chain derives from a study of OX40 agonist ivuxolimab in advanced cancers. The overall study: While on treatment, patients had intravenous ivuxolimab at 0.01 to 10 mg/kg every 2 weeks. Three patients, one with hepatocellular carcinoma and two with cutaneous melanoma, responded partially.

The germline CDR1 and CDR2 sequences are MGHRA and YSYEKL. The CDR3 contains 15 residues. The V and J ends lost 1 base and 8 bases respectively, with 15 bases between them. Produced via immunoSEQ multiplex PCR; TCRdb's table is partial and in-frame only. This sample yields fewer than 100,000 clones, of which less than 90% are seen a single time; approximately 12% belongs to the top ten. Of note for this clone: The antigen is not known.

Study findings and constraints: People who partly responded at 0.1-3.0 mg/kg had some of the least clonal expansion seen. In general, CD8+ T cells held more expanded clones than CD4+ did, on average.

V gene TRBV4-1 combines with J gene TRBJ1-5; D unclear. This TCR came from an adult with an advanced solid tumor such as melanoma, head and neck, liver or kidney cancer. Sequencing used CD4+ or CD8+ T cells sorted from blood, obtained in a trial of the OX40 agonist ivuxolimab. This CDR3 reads CASSQASDRPKPQHF. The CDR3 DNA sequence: TGCGCCAGCAGCCAAGCATCTGACCGACCCAAGCCCCAGCATTTT.